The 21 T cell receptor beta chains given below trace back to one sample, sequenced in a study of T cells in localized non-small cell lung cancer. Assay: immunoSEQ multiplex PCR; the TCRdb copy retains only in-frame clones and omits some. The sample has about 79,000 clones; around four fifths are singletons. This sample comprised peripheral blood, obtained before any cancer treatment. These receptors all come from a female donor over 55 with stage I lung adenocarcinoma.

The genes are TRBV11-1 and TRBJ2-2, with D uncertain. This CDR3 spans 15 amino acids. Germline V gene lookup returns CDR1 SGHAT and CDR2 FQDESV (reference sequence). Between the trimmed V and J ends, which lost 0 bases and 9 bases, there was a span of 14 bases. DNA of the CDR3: TGTGCCAGCAGCTTAGCGTCCCTTAATGGGAGGGAGCTGTTTTTT. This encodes CASSLASLNGRELFF.

CDR3 sequence reads: CASSLSGDYGYTF. DNA of the CDR3: TGTGCCAGCAGCTTGTCAGGGGACTATGGCTACACCTTC. The chain uses TRBV7-3 and TRBJ1-2; perhaps TRBD1 as D (6 bases). V was pared by 3 bases and J by 3 bases, with 8 bases between. Germline CDR1 reads SGHTA; CDR2 reads FQGTGA. The CDR3 loop spans 13 amino acids. Supplemented by reference TRBV7-3 and TRBJ1-2, the full variable domain reads GAGVSQTPSNKVTEKGKYVELRCDPISGHTALYWYRQSLGQGPEFLIYFQGTGAADDSGLPNDRFFAVRPEGSVSTLKIQRTERGDSAVYLCASSLSGDYGYTFGSGTRLTVV.

The CDR3 region is CASSLEGRGQETQYF. The CDR3 bases are TGTGCCAGCAGCTTAGAGGGGCGCGGGCAAGAGACCCAGTACTTC. The chain couples TRBV11-2 to TRBJ2-5; tentatively, D is TRBD1 or TRBD2 (5 bases each). Trimming pared 0 bases from V and 2 bases from J, leaving 10 bases between. CDR1 and CDR2 from the germline V gene are SGHAT and FQNNGV. The CDR3 totals 15 residues.

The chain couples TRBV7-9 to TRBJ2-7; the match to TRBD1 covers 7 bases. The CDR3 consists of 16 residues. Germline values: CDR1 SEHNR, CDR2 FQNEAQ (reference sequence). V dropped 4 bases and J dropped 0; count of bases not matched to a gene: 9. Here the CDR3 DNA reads TGTGCCAGCAGCTACTGGGGATGGGACAGCTCCTACGAGCAGTACTTC. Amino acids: CASSYWGWDSSYEQYF.

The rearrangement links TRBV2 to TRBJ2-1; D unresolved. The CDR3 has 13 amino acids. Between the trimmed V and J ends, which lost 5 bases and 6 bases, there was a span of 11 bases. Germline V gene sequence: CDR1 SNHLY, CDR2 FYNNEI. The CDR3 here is CASSPVNGNEQFF. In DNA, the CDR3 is TGTGCCAGCAGTCCCGTGAATGGCAATGAGCAGTTCTTC.

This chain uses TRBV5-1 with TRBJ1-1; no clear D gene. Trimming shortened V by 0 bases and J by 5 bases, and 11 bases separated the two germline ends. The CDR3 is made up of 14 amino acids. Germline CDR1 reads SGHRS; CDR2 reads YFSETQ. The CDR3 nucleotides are TGCGCCAGCAGCTTGGAATTTGCTTGGACTGAAGCTTTCTTT. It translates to CASSLEFAWTEAFF.

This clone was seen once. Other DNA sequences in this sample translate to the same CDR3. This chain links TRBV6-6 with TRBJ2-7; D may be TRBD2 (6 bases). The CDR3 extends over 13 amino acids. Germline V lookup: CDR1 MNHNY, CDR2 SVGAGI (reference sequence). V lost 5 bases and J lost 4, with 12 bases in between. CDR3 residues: CASSRGAGYEQYF. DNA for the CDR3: TGTGCCAGCAGTCGTGGAGCGGGTTACGAGCAGTACTTC.

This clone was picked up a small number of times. The CDR3 is CASSLGAGGSGANVLTF. The CDR3 DNA sequence: TGTGCCAGCAGCTTAGGAGCGGGGGGCTCCGGGGCCAACGTCCTGACTTTC. This sequence joins TRBV7-3 and TRBJ2-6, with 9 nucleotides matching TRBD2. Germline V gives CDR1 SGHTA, CDR2 FQGTGA. V lost 2 bases and J lost 4; bases outside the gene matches: 6. This CDR3 region has 17 residues.

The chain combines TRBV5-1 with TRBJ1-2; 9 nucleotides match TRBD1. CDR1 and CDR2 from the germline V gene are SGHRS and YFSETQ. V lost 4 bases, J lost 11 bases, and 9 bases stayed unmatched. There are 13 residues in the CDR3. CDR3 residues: CASSETWTGDYTF. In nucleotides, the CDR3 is TGCGCCAGCAGCGAAACTTGGACAGGGGATTACACCTTC.

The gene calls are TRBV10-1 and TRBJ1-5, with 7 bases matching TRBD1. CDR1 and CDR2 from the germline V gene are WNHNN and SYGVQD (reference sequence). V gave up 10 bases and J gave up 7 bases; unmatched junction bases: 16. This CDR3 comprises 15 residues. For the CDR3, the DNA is TGCGCCAACGACAGGGCCCTGGGGTCTGAGCAGCCCCAGCATTTT. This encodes CANDRALGSEQPQHF.

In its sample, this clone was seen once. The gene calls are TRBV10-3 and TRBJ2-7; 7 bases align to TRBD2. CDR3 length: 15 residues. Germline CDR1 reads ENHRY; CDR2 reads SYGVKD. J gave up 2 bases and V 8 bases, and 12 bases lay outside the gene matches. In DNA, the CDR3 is TGTGCCATCCTGGGGGAGGGGCCAGAGACCTACGAGCAGTACTTC. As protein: CAILGEGPETYEQYF.

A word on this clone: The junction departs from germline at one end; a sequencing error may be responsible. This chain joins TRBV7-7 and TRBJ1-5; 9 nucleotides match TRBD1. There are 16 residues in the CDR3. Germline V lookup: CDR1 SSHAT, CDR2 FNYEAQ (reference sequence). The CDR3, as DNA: TGTGCTAGCAGCCAACAGGGGGCGCGTAGCAATCAGCCCCAGCATTTT. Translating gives CASSQQGARSNQPQHF.

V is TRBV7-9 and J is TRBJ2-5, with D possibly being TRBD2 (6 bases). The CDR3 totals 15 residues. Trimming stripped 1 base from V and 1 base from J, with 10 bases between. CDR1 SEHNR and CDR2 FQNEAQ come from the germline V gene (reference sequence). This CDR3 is CASSLVGSGQETQYF. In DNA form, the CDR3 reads TGTGCCAGCAGCTTAGTAGGTAGCGGCCAAGAGACCCAGTACTTC.

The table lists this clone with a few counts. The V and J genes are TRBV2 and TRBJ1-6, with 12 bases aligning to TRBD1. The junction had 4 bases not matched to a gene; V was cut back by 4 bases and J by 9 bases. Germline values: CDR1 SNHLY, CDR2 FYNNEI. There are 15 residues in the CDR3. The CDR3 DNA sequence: TGTGCCAGCAGTGGGGGGACAGGGGGCCTTTCACCCCTCCACTTT. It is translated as CASSGGTGGLSPLHF. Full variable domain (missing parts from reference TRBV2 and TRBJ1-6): EPEVTQTPSHQVTQMGQEVILRCVPISNHLYFYWYRQILGQKVEFLVSFYNNEISEKSEIFDDQFSVERPDGSNFTLKIRSTKLEDSAMYFCASSGGTGGLSPLHFGNGTRLTVT.

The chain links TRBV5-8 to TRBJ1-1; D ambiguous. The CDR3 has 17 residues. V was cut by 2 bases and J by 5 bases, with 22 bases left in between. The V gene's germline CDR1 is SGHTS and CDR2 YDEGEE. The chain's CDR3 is CASSFVGLAVRGTEAFF. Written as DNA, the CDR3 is TGTGCCAGCAGCTTTGTTGGCTTGGCAGTCCGGGGAACTGAAGCTTTCTTT.

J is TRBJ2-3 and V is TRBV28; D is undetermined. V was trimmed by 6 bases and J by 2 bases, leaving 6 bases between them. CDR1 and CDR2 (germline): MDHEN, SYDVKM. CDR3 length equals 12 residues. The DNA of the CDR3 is TGTGCCAGCAGCACTATCACAGATACGCAGTATTTT. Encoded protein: CASSTITDTQYF.

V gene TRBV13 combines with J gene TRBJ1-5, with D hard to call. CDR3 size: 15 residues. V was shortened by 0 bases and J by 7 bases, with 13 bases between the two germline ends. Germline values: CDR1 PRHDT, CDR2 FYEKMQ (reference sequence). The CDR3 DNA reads TGTGCCAGCAGCTTAGGCCCGGGAGGTTTCCAGCCCCAGCATTTT. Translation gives CASSLGPGGFQPQHF. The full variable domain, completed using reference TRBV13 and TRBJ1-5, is AAGVIQSPRHLIKEKRETATLKCYPIPRHDTVYWYQQGPGQDPQFLISFYEKMQSDKGSIPDRFSAQQFSDYHSELNMSSLELGDSALYFCASSLGPGGFQPQHFGDGTRLSIL.

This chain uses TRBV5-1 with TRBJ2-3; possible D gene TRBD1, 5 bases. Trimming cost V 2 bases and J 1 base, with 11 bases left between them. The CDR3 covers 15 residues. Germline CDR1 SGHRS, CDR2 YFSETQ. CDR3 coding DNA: TGCGCCAGCAGCTTAAACAGGCCCCGCACAGATACGCAGTATTTT. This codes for CASSLNRPRTDTQYF.

CDR3 DNA: TGCGCCAGCAGTCAATGTGGGTCCTCTGGAAACACCATATATTTT. Residues: CASSQCGSSGNTIYF. This chain joins TRBV23-1 and TRBJ1-3; D not resolved. TRBV23-1 is an ORF, with its function uncertain. The CDR3 sequence is 15 residues long. The V and J ends lost 1 base and 0 bases respectively, with 7 bases between them.

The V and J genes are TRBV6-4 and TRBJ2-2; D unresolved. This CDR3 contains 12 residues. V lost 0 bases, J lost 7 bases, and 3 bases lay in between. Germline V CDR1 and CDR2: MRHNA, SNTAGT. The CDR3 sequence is CASSDSVGELFF. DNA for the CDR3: TGTGCCAGCAGTGACTCAGTCGGGGAGCTGTTTTTT.

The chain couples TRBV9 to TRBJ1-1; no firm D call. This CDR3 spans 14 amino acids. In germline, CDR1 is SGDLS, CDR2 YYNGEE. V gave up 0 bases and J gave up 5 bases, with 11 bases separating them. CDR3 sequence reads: CASSVGNTGTEAFF. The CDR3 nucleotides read TGTGCCAGCAGCGTAGGGAATACGGGGACTGAAGCTTTCTTT.